This TCR beta chain was sequenced for a study of T cell responses to AZD1222 COVID-19 vaccine. This clone was found a few times. As yet, its antigen is unknown. After removal of 4 bases from V and 4 bases from J, the junction contained 3 bases not matched to a gene. CDR1 is MNHEY and CDR2 is SVGEGT in the germline V gene. The CDR3 has 15 residues. Recipients boosted at about 4 weeks or about 12 weeks are pooled. This table comes from immunoSEQ multiplex PCR, and its TCRdb copy is limited to in-frame clones, with some not included. The sample includes about 150,000 clones, more than 90% of them seen just once. General study points: Repertoire sampling occurred only after the peak T cell response.

The sequence came from an adult who received the AZD1222 COVID-19 vaccine. The V gene is TRBV6-2 or TRBV6-3, the J gene TRBJ2-1; 11 positions agree with TRBD2. This specimen consisted of peripheral blood, obtained 28 days after the second AZD1222 dose. The CDR3 DNA reads as TGTGCCAGCAGTTTCCGGACTAGCGGGTACAATGAGCAGTTCTTC. This translates into CASSFRTSGYNEQFF.